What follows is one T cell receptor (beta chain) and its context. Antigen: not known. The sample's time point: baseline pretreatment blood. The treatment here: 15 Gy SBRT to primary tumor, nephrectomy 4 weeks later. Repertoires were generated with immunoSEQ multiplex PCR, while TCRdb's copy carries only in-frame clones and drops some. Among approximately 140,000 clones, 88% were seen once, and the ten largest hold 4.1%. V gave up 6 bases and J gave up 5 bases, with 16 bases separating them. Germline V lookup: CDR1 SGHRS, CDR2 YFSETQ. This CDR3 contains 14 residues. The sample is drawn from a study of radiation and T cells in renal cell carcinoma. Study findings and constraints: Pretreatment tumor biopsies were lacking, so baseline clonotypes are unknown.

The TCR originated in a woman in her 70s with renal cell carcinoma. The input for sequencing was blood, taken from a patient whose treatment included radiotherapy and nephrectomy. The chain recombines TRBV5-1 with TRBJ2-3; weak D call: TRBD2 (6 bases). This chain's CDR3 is CASTGGVVLDTQYF. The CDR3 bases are TGCGCCAGCACCGGCGGGGTGGTTTTAGATACGCAGTATTTT.